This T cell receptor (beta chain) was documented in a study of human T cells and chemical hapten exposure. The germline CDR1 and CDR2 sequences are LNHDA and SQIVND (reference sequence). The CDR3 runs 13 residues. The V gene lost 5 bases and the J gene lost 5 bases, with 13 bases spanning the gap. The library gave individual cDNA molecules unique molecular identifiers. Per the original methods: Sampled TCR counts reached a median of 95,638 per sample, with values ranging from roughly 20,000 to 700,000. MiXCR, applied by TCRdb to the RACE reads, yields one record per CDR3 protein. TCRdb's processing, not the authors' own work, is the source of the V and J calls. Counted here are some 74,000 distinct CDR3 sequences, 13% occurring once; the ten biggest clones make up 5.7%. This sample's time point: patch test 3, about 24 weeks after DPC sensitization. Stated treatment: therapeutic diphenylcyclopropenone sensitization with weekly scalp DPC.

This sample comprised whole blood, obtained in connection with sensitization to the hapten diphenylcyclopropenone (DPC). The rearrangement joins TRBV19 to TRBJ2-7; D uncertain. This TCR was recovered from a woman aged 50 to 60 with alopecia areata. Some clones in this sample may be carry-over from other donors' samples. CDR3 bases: TGTGCCAGTAGTTCGGGCTCCCGCAACGAGCAGTACTTC. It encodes CASSSGSRNEQYF.